These T cell receptor beta chains were read from a single sample in a study of shared clonotypes between healthy human individuals. Method: immunoSEQ multiplex PCR; TCRdb's copy keeps in-frame clones and lacks some. The table has roughly 2.1 million clones, around 93% seen once; the top ten hold under 2%. Sequencing was carried out using naive CD8+ T cells from PBMCs. These receptors all stem from a young man in good health. Some clones in this sample may be carry-over from other donors' samples. The CDR3 runs from the conserved cysteine through the conserved F or W. The D gene is left open where the match is weak.

J gene | V gene | D gene | CDR3 protein
TRBJ2-1 | TRBV27 | NA | CASSFTRGEQFF
TRBJ1-2 | TRBV7-8 | NA | CASSLVVGLDYGYTF
TRBJ2-5 | TRBV5-4 | NA | CASSLGIAGSAKETQYF
TRBJ1-3 | TRBV4-1 | NA | CASSLTEGLRRGNTIYF
TRBJ2-7 | TRBV4-2 | NA | CASSQVNGAGSEQYF
TRBJ1-1 | TRBV19 | NA | CASRGSGLTEAFF
TRBJ2-1 | TRBV6-5 | TRBD2 | CASSTSGSSYNEQFF
TRBJ2-2 | TRBV25-1 | NA | CASSEWGGRERDTGELFF
TRBJ2-5 | TRBV25-1 | NA | CASSEYREVGKTQYF
TRBJ1-2 | TRBV7-2 | NA | CASSFAGGQSYGYTF
TRBJ2-1 | TRBV9 | NA | CASSPWDTGSYNEQFF
TRBJ2-3 | TRBV11-2 | TRBD1 | CASSQGQGKYTDTQYF
TRBJ2-7 | TRBV27 | NA | CASSNGESYEQYF
TRBJ2-3 | TRBV15 | NA | CATSRDLRRGTDTQYF